This T cell receptor (beta chain) was recovered during a study of blood T cell repertoires in COVID-19. Across the whole study: T cells, B-cell-depleted T cells, or PBMCs supplied cDNA or gDNA.

Authors' methods: Nucleated cell counts were estimated from reference gene primer amplification. TCRdb's copy holds only in-frame clones and misses some; the assay was immunoSEQ multiplex PCR. V, J and clone size were drawn from that table, and D and trimming were deduced from the DNA. Among 45,000 to 55,000 clones listed, roughly 83% were seen once. The germline CDR1 and CDR2 sequences are SGDLS and YYNGEE. The CDR3 loop spans 14 amino acids. Trimming took 0 bases from V and 1 from J, leaving 7 bases between them. The clonotype originates from a man in his fifties with active COVID-19. V and J are TRBV9 and TRBJ1-1; the D is unclear. The sample taken for sequencing was peripheral blood. The CDR3 DNA sequence: TGTGCCAGCAGCGTAGGCCACTCGAACACTGAAGCTTTCTTT. Its protein product is CASSVGHSNTEAFF.